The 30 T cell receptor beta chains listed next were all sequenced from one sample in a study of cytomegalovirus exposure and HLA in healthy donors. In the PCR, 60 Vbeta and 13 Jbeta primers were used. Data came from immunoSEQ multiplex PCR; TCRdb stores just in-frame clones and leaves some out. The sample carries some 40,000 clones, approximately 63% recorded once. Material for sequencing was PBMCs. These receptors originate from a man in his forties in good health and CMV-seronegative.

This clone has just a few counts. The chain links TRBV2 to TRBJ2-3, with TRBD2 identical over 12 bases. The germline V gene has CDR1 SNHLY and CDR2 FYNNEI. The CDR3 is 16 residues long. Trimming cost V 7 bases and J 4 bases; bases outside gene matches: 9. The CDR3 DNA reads TGTGCCAGCATGGGGGGACTAGCGGGTACCTCAGATACGCAGTATTTT. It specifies CASMGGLAGTSDTQYF.

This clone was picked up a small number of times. The CDR3 region is CASSLGQLISSGGELFF. The CDR3 DNA follows: TGTGCCAGCAGCTTGGGACAGCTAATTAGTTCTGGCGGGGAGCTGTTTTTT. The chain carries TRBV5-4 and TRBJ2-2; D perhaps matches TRBD1 (5 bases). Trimming left V 0 bases short and J 7 bases short, with 19 bases between. CDR1 and CDR2 from the germline V gene are SGHNT and YYREEE (reference sequence). CDR3 size: 17 residues.

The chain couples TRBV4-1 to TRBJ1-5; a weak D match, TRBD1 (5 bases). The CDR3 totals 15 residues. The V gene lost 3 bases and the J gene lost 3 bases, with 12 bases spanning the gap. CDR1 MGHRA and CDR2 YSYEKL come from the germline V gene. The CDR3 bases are TGCGCCAGCAGCCAGGGACGGGACTACAATCAGCCCCAGCATTTT. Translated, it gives CASSQGRDYNQPQHF.

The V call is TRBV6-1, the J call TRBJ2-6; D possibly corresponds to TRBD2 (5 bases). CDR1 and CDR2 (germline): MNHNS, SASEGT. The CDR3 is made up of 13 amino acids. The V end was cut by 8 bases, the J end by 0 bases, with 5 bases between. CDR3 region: CASEGSGANVLTF. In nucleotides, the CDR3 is TGTGCCAGCGAGGGCTCTGGGGCCAACGTCCTGACTTTC.

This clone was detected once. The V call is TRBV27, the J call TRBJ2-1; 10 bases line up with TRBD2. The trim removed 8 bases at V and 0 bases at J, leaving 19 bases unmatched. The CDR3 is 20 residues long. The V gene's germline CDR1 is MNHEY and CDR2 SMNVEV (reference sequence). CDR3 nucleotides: TGTGCCAGCCTGCCGCCGGCTTGGACTAGCGGCAAGAGCTCCTACAATGAGCAGTTCTTC. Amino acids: CASLPPAWTSGKSSYNEQFF.

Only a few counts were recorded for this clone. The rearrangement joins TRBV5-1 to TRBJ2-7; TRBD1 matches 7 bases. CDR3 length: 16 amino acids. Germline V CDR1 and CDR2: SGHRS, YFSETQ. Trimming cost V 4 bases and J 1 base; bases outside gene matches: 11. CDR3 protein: CASSPRTGQRSYEQYF. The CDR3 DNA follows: TGCGCCAGCAGCCCCCGGACAGGCCAAAGGTCCTACGAGCAGTACTTC.

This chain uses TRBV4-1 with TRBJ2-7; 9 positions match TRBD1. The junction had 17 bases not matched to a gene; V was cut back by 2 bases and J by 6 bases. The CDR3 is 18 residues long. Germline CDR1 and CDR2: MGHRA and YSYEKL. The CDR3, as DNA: TGCGCCAGCAGCCAAACCGGGACAGGGTATTCAATTACATCCGAGCAGTACTTC. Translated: CASSQTGTGYSITSEQYF.

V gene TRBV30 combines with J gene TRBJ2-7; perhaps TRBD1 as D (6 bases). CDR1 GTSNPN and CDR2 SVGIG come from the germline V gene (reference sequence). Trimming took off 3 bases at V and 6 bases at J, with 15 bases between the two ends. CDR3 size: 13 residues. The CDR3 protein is CAWSVTGTGEQYF. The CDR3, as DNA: TGTGCCTGGAGCGTTACAGGGACCGGCGAGCAGTACTTC.

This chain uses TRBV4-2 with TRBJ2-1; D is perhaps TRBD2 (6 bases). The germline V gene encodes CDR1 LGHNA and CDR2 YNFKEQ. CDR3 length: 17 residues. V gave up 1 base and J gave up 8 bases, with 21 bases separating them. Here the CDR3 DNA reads TGTGCCAGCAGCCAAGTCTCCGTGGGGGGTTACACCGATGAGCAGTTCTTC. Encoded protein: CASSQVSVGGYTDEQFF.

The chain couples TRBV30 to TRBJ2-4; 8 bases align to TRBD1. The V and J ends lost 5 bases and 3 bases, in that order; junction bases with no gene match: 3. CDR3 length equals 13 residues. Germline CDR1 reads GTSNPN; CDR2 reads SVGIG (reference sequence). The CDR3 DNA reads TGTGCCTGGGGACAGGGCGACAAAAACATTCAGTACTTC. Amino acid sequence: CAWGQGDKNIQYF.

Written as DNA, the CDR3 is TGTGCCACCAGCAGCGCAGGGTATAGCAATCAGCCCCAGCATTTT. It yields the protein CATSSAGYSNQPQHF. The chain has TRBV15 and TRBJ1-5; possibly TRBD1 for D (5 bases). There are 15 residues in the CDR3. Deletions cut 3 bases from V and 0 bases from J, with 9 bases between. Germline CDR1 and CDR2: LNHNV and YYDKDF (reference sequence).

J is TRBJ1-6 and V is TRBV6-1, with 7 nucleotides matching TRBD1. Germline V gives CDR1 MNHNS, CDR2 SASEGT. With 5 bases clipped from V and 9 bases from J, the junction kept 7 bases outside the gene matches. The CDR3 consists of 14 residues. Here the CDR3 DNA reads TGTGCCAGCAGTATCTCGACAGGGCGTTCACCCCTCCACTTT. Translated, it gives CASSISTGRSPLHF.

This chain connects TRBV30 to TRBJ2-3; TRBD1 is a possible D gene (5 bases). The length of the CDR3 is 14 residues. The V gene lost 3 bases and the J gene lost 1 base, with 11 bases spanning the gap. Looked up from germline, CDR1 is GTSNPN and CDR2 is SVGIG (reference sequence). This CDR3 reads CAWRKGVGTDTQYF. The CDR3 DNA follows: TGTGCCTGGAGAAAAGGGGTTGGCACAGATACGCAGTATTTT. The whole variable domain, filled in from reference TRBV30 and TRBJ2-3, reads SQTIHQWPATLVQPVGSPLSLECTVEGTSNPNLYWYRQAAGRGLQLLFYSVGIGQISSEVPQNLSASRPQDRQFILSSKKLLLSDSGFYLCAWRKGVGTDTQYFGPGTRLTVL.

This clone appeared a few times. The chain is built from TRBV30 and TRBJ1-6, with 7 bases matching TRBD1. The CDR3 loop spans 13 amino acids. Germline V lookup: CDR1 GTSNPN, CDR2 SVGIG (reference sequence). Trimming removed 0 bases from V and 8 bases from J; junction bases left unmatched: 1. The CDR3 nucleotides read TGTGCCTGGAGTGTAGGGGGCCATTCACCCCTCCACTTT. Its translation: CAWSVGGHSPLHF.

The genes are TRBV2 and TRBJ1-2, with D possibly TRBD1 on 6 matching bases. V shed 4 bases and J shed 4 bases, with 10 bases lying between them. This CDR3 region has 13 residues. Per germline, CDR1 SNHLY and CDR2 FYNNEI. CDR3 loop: CASSGQAIYGYTF. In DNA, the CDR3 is TGTGCCAGCAGTGGACAGGCAATCTATGGCTACACCTTC. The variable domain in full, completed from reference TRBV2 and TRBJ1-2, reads EPEVTQTPSHQVTQMGQEVILRCVPISNHLYFYWYRQILGQKVEFLVSFYNNEISEKSEIFDDQFSVERPDGSNFTLKIRSTKLEDSAMYFCASSGQAIYGYTFGSGTRLTVV.

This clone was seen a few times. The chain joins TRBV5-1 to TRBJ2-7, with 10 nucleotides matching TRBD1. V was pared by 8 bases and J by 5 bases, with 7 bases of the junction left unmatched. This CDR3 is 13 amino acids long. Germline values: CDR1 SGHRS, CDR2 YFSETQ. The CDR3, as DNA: TGCGCCAGTAGGAGACAGGGGGCCAACGAGCAGTACTTC. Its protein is CASRRQGANEQYF.

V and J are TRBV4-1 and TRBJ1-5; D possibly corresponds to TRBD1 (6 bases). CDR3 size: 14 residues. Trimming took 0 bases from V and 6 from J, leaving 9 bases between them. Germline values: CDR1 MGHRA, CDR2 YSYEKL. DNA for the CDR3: TGCGCCAGCAGCCAAGAGTGGGGGCCTCAGCCCCAGCATTTT. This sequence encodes CASSQEWGPQPQHF.

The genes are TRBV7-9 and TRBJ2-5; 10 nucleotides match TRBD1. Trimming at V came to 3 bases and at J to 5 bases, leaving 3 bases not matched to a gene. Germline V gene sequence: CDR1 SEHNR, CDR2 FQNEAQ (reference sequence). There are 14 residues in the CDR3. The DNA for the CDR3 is TGTGCCAGCAGCTTTGACAGGGGGCTGGAGACCCAGTACTTC. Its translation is CASSFDRGLETQYF. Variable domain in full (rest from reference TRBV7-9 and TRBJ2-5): DTGVSQNPRHKITKRGQNVTFRCDPISEHNRLYWYRQTLGQGPEFLTYFQNEAQLEKSRLLSDRFSAERPKGSFSTLEIQRTEQGDSAMYLCASSFDRGLETQYFGPGTRLLVL.

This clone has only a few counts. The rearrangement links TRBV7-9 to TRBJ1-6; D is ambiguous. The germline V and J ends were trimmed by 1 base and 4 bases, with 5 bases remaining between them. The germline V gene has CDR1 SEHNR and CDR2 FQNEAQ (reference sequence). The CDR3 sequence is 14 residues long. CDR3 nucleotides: TGTGCCAGCAGCTTAGAACAGTATAATTCACCCCTCCACTTT. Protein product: CASSLEQYNSPLHF.

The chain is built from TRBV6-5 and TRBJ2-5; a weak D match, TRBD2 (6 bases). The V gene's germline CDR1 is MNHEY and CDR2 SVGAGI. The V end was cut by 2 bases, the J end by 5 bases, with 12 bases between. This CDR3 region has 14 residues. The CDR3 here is CASSYGHGGETQYF. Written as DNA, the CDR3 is TGTGCCAGCAGTTACGGACATGGGGGGGAGACCCAGTACTTC.

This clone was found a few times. As DNA, the CDR3 is TGTGCCAGCAGTTCTACCTCGGGGAGGAGCAATGAGCAGTTCTTC. Translated, it gives CASSSTSGRSNEQFF. V usage is TRBV7-9 and J usage is TRBJ2-1; D may be TRBD2 (6 bases). V lost 6 bases and J 6 bases, leaving 18 bases between the germline ends. The length of the CDR3 is 15 residues. Germline CDR1 reads SEHNR; CDR2 reads FQNEAQ (reference sequence).

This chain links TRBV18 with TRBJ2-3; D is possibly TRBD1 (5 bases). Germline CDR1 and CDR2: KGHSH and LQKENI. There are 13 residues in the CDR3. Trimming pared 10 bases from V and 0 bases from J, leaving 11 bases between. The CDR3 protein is CATTGASTDTQYF. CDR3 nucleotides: TGTGCCACCACAGGTGCCAGCACAGATACGCAGTATTTT.

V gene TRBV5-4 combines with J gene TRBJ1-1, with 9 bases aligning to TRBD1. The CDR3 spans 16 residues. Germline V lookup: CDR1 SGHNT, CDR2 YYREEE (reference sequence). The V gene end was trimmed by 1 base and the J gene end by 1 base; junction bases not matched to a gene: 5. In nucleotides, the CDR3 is TGTGCCAGCAGCTTGCCGAGGACAGGGGAGAACACTGAAGCTTTCTTT. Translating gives CASSLPRTGENTEAFF. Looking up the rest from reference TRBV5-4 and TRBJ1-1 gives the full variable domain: ETGVTQSPTHLIKTRGQQVTLRCSSQSGHNTVSWYQQALGQGPQFIFQYYREEENGRGNFPPRFSGLQFPNYSSELNVNALELDDSALYLCASSLPRTGENTEAFFGQGTRLTVV.

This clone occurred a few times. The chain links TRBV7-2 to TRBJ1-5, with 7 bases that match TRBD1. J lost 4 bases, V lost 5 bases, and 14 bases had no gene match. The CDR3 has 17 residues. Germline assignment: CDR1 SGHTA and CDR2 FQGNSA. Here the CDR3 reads CASSPSFTGVRNQPQHF. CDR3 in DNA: TGTGCCAGCAGCCCAAGTTTCACAGGGGTTAGAAATCAGCCCCAGCATTTT. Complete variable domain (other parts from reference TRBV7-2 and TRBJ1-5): GAGVSQSPSNKVTEKGKDVELRCDPISGHTALYWYRQSLGQGLEFLIYFQGNSAPDKSGLPSDRFSAERTGGSVSTLTIQRTQQEDSAVYLCASSPSFTGVRNQPQHFGDGTRLSIL.

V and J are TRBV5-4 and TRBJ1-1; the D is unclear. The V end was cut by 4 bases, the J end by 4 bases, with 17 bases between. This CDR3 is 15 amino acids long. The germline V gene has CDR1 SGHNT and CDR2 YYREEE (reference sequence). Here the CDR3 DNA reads TGTGCCAGCAGCAGCGAACCTCTCAAGGCCACTGAAGCTTTCTTT. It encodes CASSSEPLKATEAFF.

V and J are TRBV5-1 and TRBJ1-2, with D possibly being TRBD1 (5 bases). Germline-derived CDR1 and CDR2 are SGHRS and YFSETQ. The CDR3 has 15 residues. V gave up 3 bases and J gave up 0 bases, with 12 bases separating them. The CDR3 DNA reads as TGCGCCAGCAGCTGGGGGGGTGTAACTAACTATGGCTACACCTTC. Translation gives CASSWGGVTNYGYTF.

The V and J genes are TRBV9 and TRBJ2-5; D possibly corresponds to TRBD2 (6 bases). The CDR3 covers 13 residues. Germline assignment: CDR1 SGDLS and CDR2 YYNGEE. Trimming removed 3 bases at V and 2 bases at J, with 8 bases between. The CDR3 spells CASSAGLQETQYF. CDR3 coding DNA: TGTGCCAGCAGCGCGGGACTTCAAGAGACCCAGTACTTC. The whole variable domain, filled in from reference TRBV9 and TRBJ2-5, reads DSGVTQTPKHLITATGQRVTLRCSPRSGDLSVYWYQQSLDQGLQFLIQYYNGEERAKGNILERFSAQQFPDLHSELNLSSLELGDSALYFCASSAGLQETQYFGPGTRLLVL.

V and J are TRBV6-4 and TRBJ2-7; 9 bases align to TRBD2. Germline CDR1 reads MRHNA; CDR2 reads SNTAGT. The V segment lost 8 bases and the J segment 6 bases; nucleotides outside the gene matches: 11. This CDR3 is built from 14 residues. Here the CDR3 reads CASPFRGLAPEQYF. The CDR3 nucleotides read TGTGCCAGCCCTTTCCGAGGACTAGCGCCCGAGCAGTACTTC.

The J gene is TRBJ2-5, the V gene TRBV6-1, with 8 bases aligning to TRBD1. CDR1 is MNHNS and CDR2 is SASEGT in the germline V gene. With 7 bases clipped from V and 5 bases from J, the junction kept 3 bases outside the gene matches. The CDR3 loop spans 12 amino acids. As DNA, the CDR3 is TGTGCCAGCACCTGGACAGGGGAGACCCAGTACTTC. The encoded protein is CASTWTGETQYF.

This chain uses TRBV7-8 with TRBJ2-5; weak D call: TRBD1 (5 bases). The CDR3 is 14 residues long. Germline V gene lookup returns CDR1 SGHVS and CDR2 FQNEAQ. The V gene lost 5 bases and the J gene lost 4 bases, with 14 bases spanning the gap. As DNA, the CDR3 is TGTGCCAGCAGCCCTAGTTCCCAGGGAGAGACCCAGTACTTC. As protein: CASSPSSQGETQYF.